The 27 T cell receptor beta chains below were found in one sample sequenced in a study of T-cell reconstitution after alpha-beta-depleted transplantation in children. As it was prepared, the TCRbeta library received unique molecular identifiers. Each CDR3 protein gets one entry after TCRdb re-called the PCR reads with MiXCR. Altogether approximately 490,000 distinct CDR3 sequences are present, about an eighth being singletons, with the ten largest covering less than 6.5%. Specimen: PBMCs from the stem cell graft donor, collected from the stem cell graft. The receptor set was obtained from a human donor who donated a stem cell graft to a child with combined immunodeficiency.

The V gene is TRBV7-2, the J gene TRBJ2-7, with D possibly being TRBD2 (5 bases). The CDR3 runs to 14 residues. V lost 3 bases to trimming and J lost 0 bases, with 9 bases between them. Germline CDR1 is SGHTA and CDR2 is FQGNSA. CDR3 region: CASSLRRSSYEQYF. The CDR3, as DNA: TGTGCCAGCAGCTTGCGGAGGAGCTCCTACGAGCAGTACTTC.

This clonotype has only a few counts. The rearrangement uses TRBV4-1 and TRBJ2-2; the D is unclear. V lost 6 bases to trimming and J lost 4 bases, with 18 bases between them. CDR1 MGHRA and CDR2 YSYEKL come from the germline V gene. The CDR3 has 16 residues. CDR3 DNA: TGCGCCAGCAGTGCCAGCCCCAGTCTTAGCACCGGGGAGCTGTTTTTT. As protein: CASSASPSLSTGELFF.

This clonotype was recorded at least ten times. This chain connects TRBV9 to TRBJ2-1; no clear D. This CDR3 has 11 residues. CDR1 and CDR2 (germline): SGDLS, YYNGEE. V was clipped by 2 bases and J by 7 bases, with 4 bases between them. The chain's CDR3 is CASSVANEQFF. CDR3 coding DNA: TGTGCCAGCAGCGTGGCAAATGAGCAGTTCTTC.

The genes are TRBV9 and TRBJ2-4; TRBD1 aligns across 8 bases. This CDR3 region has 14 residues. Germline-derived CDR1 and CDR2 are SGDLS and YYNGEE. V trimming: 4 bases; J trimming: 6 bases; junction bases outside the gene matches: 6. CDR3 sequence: CASSPRTGINIQYF. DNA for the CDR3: TGTGCCAGCAGCCCGAGGACAGGGATAAACATTCAGTACTTC.

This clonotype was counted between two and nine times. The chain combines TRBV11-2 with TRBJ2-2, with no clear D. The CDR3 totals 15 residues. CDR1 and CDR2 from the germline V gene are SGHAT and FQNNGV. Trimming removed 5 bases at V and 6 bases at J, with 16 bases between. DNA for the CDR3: TGTGCCAGCAGCACACCCGGTAGTACCGCCGGGGAGCTGTTTTTT. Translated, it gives CASSTPGSTAGELFF.

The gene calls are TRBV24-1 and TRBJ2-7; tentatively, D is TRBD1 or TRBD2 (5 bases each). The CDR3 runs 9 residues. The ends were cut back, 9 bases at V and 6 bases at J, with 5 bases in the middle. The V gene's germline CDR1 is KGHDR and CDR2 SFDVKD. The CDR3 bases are TGTGCCACCGGGGGCGAGCAGTACTTC. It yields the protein CATGGEQYF.

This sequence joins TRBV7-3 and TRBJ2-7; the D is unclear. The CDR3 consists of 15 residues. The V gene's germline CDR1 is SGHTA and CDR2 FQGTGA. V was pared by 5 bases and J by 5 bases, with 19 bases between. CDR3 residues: CASSPGPSLDNEQYF. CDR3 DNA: TGTGCCAGCAGCCCCGGGCCCTCCCTCGACAACGAGCAGTACTTC.

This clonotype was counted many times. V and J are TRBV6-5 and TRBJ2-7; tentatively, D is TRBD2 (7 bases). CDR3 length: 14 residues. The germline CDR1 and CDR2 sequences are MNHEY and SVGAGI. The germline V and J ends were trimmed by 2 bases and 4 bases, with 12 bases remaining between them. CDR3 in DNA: TGTGCCAGCAGTTACCAGGGGAGGGGGTACGAGCAGTACTTC. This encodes CASSYQGRGYEQYF.

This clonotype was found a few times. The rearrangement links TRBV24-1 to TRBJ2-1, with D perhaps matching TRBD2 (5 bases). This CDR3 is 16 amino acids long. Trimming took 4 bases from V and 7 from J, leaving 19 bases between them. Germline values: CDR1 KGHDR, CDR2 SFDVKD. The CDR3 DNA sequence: TGTGCCACCAGTGACCGCCGGGAACCCCGGGTAAATGAGCAGTTCTTC. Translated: CATSDRREPRVNEQFF.

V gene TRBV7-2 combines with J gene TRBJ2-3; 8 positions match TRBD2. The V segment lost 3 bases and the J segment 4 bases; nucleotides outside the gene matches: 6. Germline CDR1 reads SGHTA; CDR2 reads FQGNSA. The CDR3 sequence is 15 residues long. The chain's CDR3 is CASSFSRGVSDTQYF. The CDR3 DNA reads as TGTGCCAGCAGCTTCTCGCGGGGGGTATCAGATACGCAGTATTTT.

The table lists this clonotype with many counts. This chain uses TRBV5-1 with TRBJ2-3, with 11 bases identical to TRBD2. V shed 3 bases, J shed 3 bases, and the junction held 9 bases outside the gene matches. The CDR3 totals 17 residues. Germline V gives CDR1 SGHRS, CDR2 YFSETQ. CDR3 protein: CASSSTLAGGWTDTQYF. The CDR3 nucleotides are TGCGCCAGCAGCTCAACCCTAGCGGGGGGTTGGACAGATACGCAGTATTTT.

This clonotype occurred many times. The CDR3: CASSDSNSPLHF. The CDR3 bases are TGTGCCAGCAGTGACAGTAATTCACCCCTCCACTTT. The gene calls are TRBV6-6 and TRBJ1-6; perhaps TRBD1 as D (5 bases). Trimming removed 5 bases at V and 6 bases at J, with 5 bases between. Germline-derived CDR1 and CDR2 are MNHNY and SVGAGI (reference sequence). The CDR3 sequence is 12 residues long.

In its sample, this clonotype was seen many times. Written as DNA, the CDR3 is TGTGCCAGCAGTCCTCTAGCGGGAGGCGCCTACGAGCAGTACTTC. The encoded protein is CASSPLAGGAYEQYF. This rearrangement joins TRBV12-3 or TRBV12-4 to TRBJ2-7, with 11 bases that match TRBD2. The CDR3 is 15 residues long. Losses at the gene ends were 5 bases for V and 2 bases for J; bases not matched to a gene: 5.

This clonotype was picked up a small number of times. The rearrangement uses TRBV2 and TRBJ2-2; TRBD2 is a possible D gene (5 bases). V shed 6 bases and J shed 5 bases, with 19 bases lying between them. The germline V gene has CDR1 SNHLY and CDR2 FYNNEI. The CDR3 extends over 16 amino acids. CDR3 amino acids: CASSPPGFYGTGELFF. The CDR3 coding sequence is TGTGCCAGCAGCCCCCCGGGGTTCTACGGAACCGGGGAGCTGTTTTTT.

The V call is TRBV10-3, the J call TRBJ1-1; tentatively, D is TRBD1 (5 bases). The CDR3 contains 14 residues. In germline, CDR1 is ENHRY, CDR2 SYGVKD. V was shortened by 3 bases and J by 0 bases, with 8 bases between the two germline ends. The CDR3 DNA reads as TGTGCCATCAGTGAAGAGGGGCTGAACACTGAAGCTTTCTTT. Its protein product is CAISEEGLNTEAFF.

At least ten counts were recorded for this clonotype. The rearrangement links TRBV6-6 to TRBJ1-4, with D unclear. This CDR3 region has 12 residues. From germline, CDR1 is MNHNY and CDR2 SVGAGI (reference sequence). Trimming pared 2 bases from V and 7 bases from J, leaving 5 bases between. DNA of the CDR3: TGTGCCAGCAGTTACGGCGGTGAAAAACTGTTTTTT. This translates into CASSYGGEKLFF.

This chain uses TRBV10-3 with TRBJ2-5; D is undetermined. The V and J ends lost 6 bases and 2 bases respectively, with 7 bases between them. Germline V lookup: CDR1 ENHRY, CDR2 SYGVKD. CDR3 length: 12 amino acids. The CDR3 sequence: CAIRDLQETQYF. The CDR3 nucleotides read TGTGCCATCAGGGACCTTCAAGAGACCCAGTACTTC.

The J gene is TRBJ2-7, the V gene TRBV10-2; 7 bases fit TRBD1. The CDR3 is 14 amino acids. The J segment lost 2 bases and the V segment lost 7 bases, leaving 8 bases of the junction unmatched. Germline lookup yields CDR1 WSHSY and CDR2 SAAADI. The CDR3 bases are TGCGCCAGCATAACAGGGGATGTGCCCTACGAGCAGTACTTC. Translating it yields CASITGDVPYEQYF.

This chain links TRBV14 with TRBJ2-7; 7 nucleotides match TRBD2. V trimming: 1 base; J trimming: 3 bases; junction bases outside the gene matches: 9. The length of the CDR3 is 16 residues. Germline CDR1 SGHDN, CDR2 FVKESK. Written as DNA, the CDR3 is TGTGCCAGCAGCCAAGGGAGTTGGAGCGGGATCTACGAGCAGTACTTC. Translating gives CASSQGSWSGIYEQYF.

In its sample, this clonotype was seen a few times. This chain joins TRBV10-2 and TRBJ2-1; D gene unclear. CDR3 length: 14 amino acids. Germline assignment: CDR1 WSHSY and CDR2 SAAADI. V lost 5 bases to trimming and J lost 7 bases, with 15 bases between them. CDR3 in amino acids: CASSSVAPANEQFF. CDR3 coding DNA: TGCGCCAGCAGTTCCGTAGCCCCAGCAAATGAGCAGTTCTTC.

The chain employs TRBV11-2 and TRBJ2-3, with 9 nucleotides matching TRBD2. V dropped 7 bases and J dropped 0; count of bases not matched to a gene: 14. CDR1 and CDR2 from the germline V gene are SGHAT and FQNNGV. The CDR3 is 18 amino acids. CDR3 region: CASIPRGLAGSSTDTQYF. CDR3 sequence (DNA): TGTGCCAGCATCCCCCGGGGGCTAGCGGGGTCTAGCACAGATACGCAGTATTTT.

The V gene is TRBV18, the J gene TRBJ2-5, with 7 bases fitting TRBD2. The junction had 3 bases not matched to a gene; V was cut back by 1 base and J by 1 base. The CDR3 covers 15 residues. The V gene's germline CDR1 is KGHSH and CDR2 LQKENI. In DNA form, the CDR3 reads TGTGCCAGCTCACCACGGGAGGGAACCCAAGAGACCCAGTACTTC. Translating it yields CASSPREGTQETQYF.

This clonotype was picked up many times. The CDR3 nucleotides are TGCGCCAGCAGCTTAAGGGGTAACAGGGCGTTTGAGACCCAGTACTTC. It codes for CASSLRGNRAFETQYF. V gene TRBV5-1 combines with J gene TRBJ2-5; a possible D gene is TRBD1 (6 bases). Germline CDR1 SGHRS, CDR2 YFSETQ. V was pared by 2 bases and J by 5 bases, with 19 bases between. The CDR3 covers 16 residues.

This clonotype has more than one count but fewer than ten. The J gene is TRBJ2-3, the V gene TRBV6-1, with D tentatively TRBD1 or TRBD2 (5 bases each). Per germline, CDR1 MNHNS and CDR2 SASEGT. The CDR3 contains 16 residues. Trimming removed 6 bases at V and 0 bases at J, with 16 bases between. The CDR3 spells CASSLSGRSSTDTQYF. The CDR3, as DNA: TGTGCCAGCAGCCTTTCGGGGCGGTCCAGCACAGATACGCAGTATTTT.

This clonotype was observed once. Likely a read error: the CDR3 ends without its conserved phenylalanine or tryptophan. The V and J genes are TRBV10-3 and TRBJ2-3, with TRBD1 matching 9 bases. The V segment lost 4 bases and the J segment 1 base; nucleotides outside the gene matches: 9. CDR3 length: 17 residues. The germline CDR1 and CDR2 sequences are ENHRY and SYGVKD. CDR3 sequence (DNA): TGTGCCATCAGTGGAGCCAGAGGGGACAGGGGCACAGATACGCAGTATTGT. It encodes CAISGARGDRGTDTQYC.

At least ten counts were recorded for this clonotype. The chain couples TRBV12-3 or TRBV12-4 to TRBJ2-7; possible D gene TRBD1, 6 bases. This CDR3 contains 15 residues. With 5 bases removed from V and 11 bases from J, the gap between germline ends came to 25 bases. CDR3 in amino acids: CASSQGTKDSRIKYF. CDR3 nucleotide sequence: TGTGCCAGCAGTCAGGGAACCAAGGACAGTCGAATTAAGTACTTC.

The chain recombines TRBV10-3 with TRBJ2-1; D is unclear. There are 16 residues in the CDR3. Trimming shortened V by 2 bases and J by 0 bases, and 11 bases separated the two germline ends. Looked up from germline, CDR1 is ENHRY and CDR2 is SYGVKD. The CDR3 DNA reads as TGTGCCATCAGTGAGCCCAGCTTTCTCTCCTACAATGAGCAGTTCTTC. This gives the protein CAISEPSFLSYNEQFF.